The rows below give T cell receptor beta chains drawn from one sample of a study of blood T cell repertoires in COVID-19. Profiling relied on immunoSEQ multiplex PCR, and the TCRdb table lists in-frame clones only, not all of them. This sample has approximately 170,000 clones, with approximately 74% found just once. Sequenced material: peripheral blood. The receptors derive from a woman of 80 years or more with acute or convalescent COVID-19. The CDR3 runs from the conserved cysteine through the conserved F or W. A D gene is named only where the DNA matches it firmly. Not every row has a clone size; where given, it reads once, few, many or a size class.

TRBJ1-3	-	-	TRBV6-5	TGTGCCAGCGTCGATCTAGGGGGAGGAAACACCATATATTTT	CASVDLGGGNTIYF
TRBJ1-4	-	-	TRBV11-2	TGTGCCAGCAGCTTAGATCAAAGGGGTGCGTGGGAAAAACTGTTTTTT	CASSLDQRGAWEKLFF
TRBJ2-1	-	TRBD2	TRBV6-1	TGTGCCAGCAGTGAAGTTGCTTGGGGGGGGACGAGCAATGAGCAGTTCTTC	CASSEVAWGGTSNEQFF
TRBJ2-2	-	-	TRBV18	TGTGCCAGCTCACCGCAAACTTTGAATGGACAGAACACCGGGGAGCTGTTTTTT	CASSPQTLNGQNTGELFF
TRBJ1-2	-	-	TRBV28	TGTGCCAGCAGGTTAGGACAGAACTATGGCTACACCTTC	CASRLGQNYGYTF
TRBJ2-2	-	TRBD1	TRBV19	TGTGCCAGTAGTATATCACGAGCAGGGGGCGGGGAGCTGTTTTTT	CASSISRAGGGELFF
TRBJ1-2	-	-	TRBV19	TGTGCCAGTAGTCCAGATCCGACAGCCTACTATGGCTACACCTTC	CASSPDPTAYYGYTF
TRBJ2-7	-	TRBD1	TRBV5-1	TGCGCCAGCAGCCCGGGGACAGGCGGGGAGCAGTACTTC	CASSPGTGGEQYF
TRBJ2-5	-	TRBD2	TRBV7-9	TGTGCCAGCAGCTTAGCGCAGGGACTAGCGGCCCAAGAGACCCAGTACTTC	CASSLAQGLAAQETQYF
TRBJ2-3	-	-	TRBV6-2/TRBV6-3	TGTGCCAGCAGCCTTACTACCTCGTCGGATACGCAGTATTTT	CASSLTTSSDTQYF
TRBJ1-6	many	TRBD1	TRBV7-3	TGTGCCAGCAGCTTACCAGGGGGTACCCTCCACTTT	CASSLPGGTLHF
TRBJ1-1	-	-	TRBV3-1/TRBV3-2	TGTGCCAGCAGCCAAGACGAGCCCATCCTCGGGTTGAACACTGAAGCTTTCTTT	CASSQDEPILGLNTEAFF
TRBJ2-1	-	TRBD2	TRBV11-2	TGTGCCAGCAGCTTTAGGGCTAGCGGGGAAGTCGGAGATGAGCAGTTCTTC	CASSFRASGEVGDEQFF
TRBJ1-1	-	TRBD1	TRBV28	TGTGCCAGCAGCACTAAGACAGGGGCCGGCACTGAAGCTTTCTTT	CASSTKTGAGTEAFF
TRBJ1-6	-	-	TRBV9	TGTGCCAGCAGCGCCTTACTCGGAGATAATTCACCCCTCCACTTT	CASSALLGDNSPLHF
TRBJ2-1	-	TRBD2	TRBV19	TGTGCCAGTAGTAGCCGGGGAGCGGGGGGAAATGAGCAGTTCTTC	CASSSRGAGGNEQFF
TRBJ2-7	once	TRBD1	TRBV2	TGTGCCAGCAGTGATGCGTCCGGGACAGGGTCCTACGAGCAGTACTTC	CASSDASGTGSYEQYF
TRBJ1-2	-	TRBD1	TRBV24-1	TGTGCCACCAGTGATACAGGGGAGAATTTCGGTTATGGCTACACCTTC	CATSDTGENFGYGYTF
TRBJ1-4	few	-	TRBV5-1	TGCGCCAGCAGCCCCCTCGGGGTGGAAAAACTGTTTTTT	CASSPLGVEKLFF
TRBJ1-6	-	TRBD1	TRBV5-1	TGCGCCAGCAGCTTGGTACAGGGGGAGTACTCACCCCTCCACTTT	CASSLVQGEYSPLHF
TRBJ2-5	-	-	TRBV5-1	TGCGCCAGCAGCCCCCTACCGAAAGAGACCCAGTACTTC	CASSPLPKETQYF
TRBJ1-1	-	-	TRBV11-2	TGTGCCAGCAGCTCCGACAGGCTTGGACTTGAAGCTTTCTTT	CASSSDRLGLEAFF
TRBJ1-4	-	TRBD1	TRBV7-8	TGTGCCAGCAGCCCTCGGGACAGGGCCGAAAAACTGTTTTTT	CASSPRDRAEKLFF
TRBJ2-3	-	TRBD1	TRBV7-8	TGTGCCAGCAGCCGAGGACAGGGGGCCAGCGGGAGCACAGATACGCAGTATTTT	CASSRGQGASGSTDTQYF
TRBJ2-5	-	-	TRBV6-5	TGTGCCAGCAGTTACGGACTTGGAGAGACCCAGTACTTC	CASSYGLGETQYF